Below, one T cell receptor beta chain is given with its context. Its antigen is not known. The authors made the TRB cDNA libraries by 5' RACE using UMI labels. TCRdb re-called the 5' RACE reads and catalogs CDR3 proteins one per entry, DNA excluded. The listing records around 90,000 distinct CDR3 sequences. All CD8+ T cell subsets were sorted in triplicate at fewer than 350,000 cells each. Naive CD8+ T cells showed CD45RO-CCR7+CD27+CD95-. Germline loops: CDR1 SQVTM, CDR2 ANQGSEA. The length of the CDR3 is 11 residues. This specimen belongs to a study of CXCR3-negative and CXCR3-positive naive CD8 T cells. Study observations and caveats: In CXCR3-positive naive cells, the TRB CDR3s were more hydrophobic than in CXCR3-negative naive cells. TCR interaction strength was inferred from TRB CDR3 physicochemistry, as CD5 matched across naive subsets.

This receptor was obtained from a human donor in good health. Some clones in this sample may be carry-over from other donors' samples. Source material: naive CXCR3- CD8+ T cells from blood. Subset denoted: CD45RO-CCR7+CD27+CD95- naive CD8+ T cells lacking CXCR3 (TNR3-). This rearrangement joins TRBV29-1 to TRBJ2-3; TCRdb outputs TRBD1, but without DNA this stays unchecked. CDR3 sequence reads: CSAGEAVLRIF.